This TCR beta chain was found in a study of T-cell reconstitution after alpha-beta-depleted transplantation in children. Trimming pared 8 bases from V and 0 bases from J, leaving 7 bases between. The CDR3 consists of 11 residues. The germline CDR1 and CDR2 sequences are DFQATT and SNEGSKA (reference sequence). Construction of the TCRbeta library involved unique molecular identifiers. TCRdb analysed the PCR reads with MiXCR anew, one entry per CDR3 protein. The sample records nearly 550,000 distinct CDR3 sequences, 15% to 20% being singletons. This TCR was recovered from a human donor who donated a stem cell graft to a child with acute lymphoblastic leukemia. V is TRBV20-1 and J is TRBJ1-1, with unresolved D. Material: PBMCs from the stem cell graft donor, obtained from the stem cell graft. DNA of the CDR3: TGCAGTTCTATCTTGAACACTGAAGCTTTCTTT. Encoded protein: CSSILNTEAFF.